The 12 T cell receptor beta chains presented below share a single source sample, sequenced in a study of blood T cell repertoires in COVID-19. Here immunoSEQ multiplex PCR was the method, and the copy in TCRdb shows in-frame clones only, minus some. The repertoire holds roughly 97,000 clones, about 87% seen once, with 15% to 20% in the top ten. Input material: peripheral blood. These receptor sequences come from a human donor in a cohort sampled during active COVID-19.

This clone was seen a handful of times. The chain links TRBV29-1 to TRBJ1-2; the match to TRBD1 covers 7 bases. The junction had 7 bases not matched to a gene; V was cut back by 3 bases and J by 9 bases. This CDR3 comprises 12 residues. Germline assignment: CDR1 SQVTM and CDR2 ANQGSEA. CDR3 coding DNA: TGCAGCGTTGAGGACGGGGACAGCCGCTACACCTTC. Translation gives CSVEDGDSRYTF.

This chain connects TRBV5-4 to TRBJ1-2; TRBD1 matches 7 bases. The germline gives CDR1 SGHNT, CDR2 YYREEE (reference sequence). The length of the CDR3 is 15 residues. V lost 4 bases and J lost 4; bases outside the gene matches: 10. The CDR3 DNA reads TGTGCCAGCAGCCTGGACCAGGGGGACGGCTATGGCTACACCTTC. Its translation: CASSLDQGDGYGYTF.

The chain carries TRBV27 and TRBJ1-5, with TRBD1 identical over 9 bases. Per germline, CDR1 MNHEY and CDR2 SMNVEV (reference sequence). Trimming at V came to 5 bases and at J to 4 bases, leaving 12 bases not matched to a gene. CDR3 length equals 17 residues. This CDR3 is CASSPNRGLVGNQPQHF. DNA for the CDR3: TGTGCCAGCAGTCCAAACAGGGGGCTAGTTGGGAATCAGCCCCAGCATTTT.

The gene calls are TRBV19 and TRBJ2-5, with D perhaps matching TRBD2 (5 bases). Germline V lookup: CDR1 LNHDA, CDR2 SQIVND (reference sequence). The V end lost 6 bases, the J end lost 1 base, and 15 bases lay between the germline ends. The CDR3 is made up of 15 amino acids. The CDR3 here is CASSPLGVGQETQYF. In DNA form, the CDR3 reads TGTGCCAGTAGCCCTCTCGGGGTCGGCCAAGAGACCCAGTACTTC. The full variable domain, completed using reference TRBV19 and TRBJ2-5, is DGGITQSPKYLFRKEGQNVTLSCEQNLNHDAMYWYRQDPGQGLRLIYYSQIVNDFQKGDIAEGYSVSREKKESFPLTVTSAQKNPTAFYLCASSPLGVGQETQYFGPGTRLLVL.

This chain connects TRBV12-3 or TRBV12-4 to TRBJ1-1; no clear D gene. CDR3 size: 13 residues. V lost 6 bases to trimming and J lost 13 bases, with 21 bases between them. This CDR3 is CASSPNGLTLVFF. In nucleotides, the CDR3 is TGTGCCAGCAGCCCAAACGGACTGACCCTCGTTTTCTTT.

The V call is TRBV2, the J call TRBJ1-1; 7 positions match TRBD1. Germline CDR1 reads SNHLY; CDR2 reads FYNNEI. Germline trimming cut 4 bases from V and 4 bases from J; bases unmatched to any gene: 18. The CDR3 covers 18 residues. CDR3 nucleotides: TGTGCCAGCAGTGGCAAACAGGGGTCCGAAAGAGGGGGCACTGAAGCTTTCTTT. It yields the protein CASSGKQGSERGGTEAFF.

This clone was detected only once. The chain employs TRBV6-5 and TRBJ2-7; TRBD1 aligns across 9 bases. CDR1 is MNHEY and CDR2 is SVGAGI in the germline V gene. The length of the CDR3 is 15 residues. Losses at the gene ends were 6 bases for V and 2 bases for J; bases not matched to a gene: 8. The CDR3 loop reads CASSDRGGTTYEQYF. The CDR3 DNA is TGTGCCAGCAGCGACAGGGGGGGCACTACCTACGAGCAGTACTTC.

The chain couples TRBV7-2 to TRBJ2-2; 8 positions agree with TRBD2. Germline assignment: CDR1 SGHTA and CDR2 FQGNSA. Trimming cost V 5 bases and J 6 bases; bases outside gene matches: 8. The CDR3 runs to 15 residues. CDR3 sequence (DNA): TGTGCCAGCAGCATCGGAGCGGGAGATTCCGGGGAGCTGTTTTTT. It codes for CASSIGAGDSGELFF.

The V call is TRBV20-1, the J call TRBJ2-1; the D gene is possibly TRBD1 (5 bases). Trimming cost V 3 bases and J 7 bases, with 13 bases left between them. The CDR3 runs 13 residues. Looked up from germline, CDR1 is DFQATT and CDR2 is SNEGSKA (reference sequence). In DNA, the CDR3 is TGCAGTGCTAGTTCAGGGCTAGGGAATGAGCAGTTCTTC. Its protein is CSASSGLGNEQFF.

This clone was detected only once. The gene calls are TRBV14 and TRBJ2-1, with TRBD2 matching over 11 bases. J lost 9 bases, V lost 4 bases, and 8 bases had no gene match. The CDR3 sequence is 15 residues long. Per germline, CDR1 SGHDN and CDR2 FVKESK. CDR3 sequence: CASSLRTSGRGEQFF. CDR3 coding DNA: TGTGCCAGCAGCCTACGGACTAGCGGGCGGGGTGAGCAGTTCTTC.

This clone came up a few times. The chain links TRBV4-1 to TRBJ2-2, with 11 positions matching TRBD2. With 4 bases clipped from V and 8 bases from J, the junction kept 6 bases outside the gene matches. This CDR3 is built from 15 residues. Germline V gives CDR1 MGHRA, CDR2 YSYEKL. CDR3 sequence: CASSLGLAGPGELFF. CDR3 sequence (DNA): TGCGCCAGCAGCCTAGGACTAGCGGGTCCGGGGGAGCTGTTTTTT.

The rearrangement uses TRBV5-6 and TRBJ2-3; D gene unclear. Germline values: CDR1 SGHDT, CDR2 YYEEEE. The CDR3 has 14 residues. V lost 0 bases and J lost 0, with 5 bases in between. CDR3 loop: CASSLDGSTDTQYF. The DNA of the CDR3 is TGTGCCAGCAGCTTGGACGGGAGCACAGATACGCAGTATTTT.